Listed below are T cell receptor beta chains from one sample, sequenced in a study of post-analysis software for immune sequencing data. MiXCR, run by TCRdb on the PCR reads, gives a single entry per CDR3 protein. The profile covers hundreds of thousands of distinct CDR3 sequences, with roughly 58% appearing a single time and approximately 4.4% taken by the ten largest. The specimen sequenced was blood. The receptors shown here come from a girl aged 10-17 years with multiple sclerosis. Both conserved end residues are part of each CDR3. The D gene is left open where the match is weak. Where a row states a size, it is once, few, many or the class of an expanded clone; other rows omit it.

TRBV20-1,NA,TRBJ2-1,NA,TGCAGTGCCCGGGGGCAGCCCTCCTACAATGAGCAGTTCTTC,CSARGQPSYNEQFF
TRBV5-5,NA,TRBJ1-1,NA,TGTGCCAGCAGCTTTTCAATGATCGAGCCGGGAAGGAAGGCTGAAGCTTTCTTT,CASSFSMIEPGRKAEAFF
TRBV6-5,NA,TRBJ2-7,NA,TGTGCCACCCTCGCAGGATTGGGCGTTCCCTACGAGCAGTACTTC,CATLAGLGVPYEQYF
TRBV7-8,NA,TRBJ2-3,NA,TGTGCCAGCAGCTTTTACCCAGATACGCAGTATTTT,CASSFYPDTQYF
TRBV4-1,TRBD2,TRBJ2-3,NA,TGCGCCAGCAGACCTGCTAGCGGGAGGGCCGCAGATACGCAGTATTTT,CASRPASGRAADTQYF
TRBV7-8,NA,TRBJ2-7,few,TGTGCCAGCAGCCCTCACCAATCCTACGAGCAGTACTTC,CASSPHQSYEQYF
TRBV20-1,TRBD1,TRBJ1-1,few,TGCAGTGCATACAGGGGGCCTGACACTGAAGCTTTCTTT,CSAYRGPDTEAFF
TRBV3-1,TRBD2,TRBJ2-1,NA,TGTGCCAGCAGCGACAGACTAGCGGGATACAAATTGGGTGAGCAGTTCTTC,CASSDRLAGYKLGEQFF
TRBV20-1,TRBD1,TRBJ2-7,NA,TGCAGTGCTAAAGGGGGACGACAGGGGCACTACTACGAGCAGTACTTC,CSAKGGRQGHYYEQYF
TRBV20-1,NA,TRBJ2-1,NA,TGCAGTGCTGGCAGGGAGAGGCCCTACAATGAGCAGTTCTTC,CSAGRERPYNEQFF
TRBV5-8,NA,TRBJ2-7,NA,TGTGCCAGCAGCTTAGAACAGCGGTACTTC,CASSLEQRYF
TRBV6-5,TRBD1,TRBJ2-1,NA,TGTGCCAGCAGTTACCAGGGGACAGGGAGTTACAATGAGCAGTTCTTC,CASSYQGTGSYNEQFF
TRBV12-3/TRBV12-4,TRBD1,TRBJ1-5,NA,TGTGCCAGCAGCCCCTGGGGGGGGCCAGGGGGGAATGAACCCCAGCATTTT,CASSPWGGPGGNEPQHF
TRBV10-2,TRBD1,TRBJ2-4,NA,TGCGCCAGCAGACCGGGGACAGGGGCGTCGGAGCAGTACTTC,CASRPGTGASEQYF
TRBV5-1,TRBD1,TRBJ2-7,NA,TGCGCCAGCACCCCACAGGGGCTCTACGAGCAGTACTTC,CASTPQGLYEQYF
TRBV12-3/TRBV12-4,NA,TRBJ1-2,NA,TGTGCCAGCACCCCGATAGGACAGTATGGCTACACCTTC,CASTPIGQYGYTF
TRBV10-3,NA,TRBJ2-1,NA,TGTGCCATCAGTACCTCAGCAGGGGGGTCCTACAATGAGCAGTTCTTC,CAISTSAGGSYNEQFF
TRBV12-3/TRBV12-4,NA,TRBJ1-2,NA,TGTGCCAGCACCATGGTCAACTATGGCTACACCTTC,CASTMVNYGYTF
TRBV24-1,NA,TRBJ2-3,NA,TGTGCCACCAGTGCACCAATCACAGATACGCAGTATTTT,CATSAPITDTQYF
TRBV20-1,NA,TRBJ2-5,NA,TGCAGTGCTGGAACCCTGGCCGGGAATGCCCAGTACTTC,CSAGTLAGNAQYF
TRBV7-8,NA,TRBJ2-7,few,TGTGCCAGCAGCCAATACGCGCGGGACGGGACCTACGAGCAGTACTTC,CASSQYARDGTYEQYF
TRBV7-7,TRBD2,TRBJ2-1,NA,TGTGCTAGCAGCCCTAAAGCGGGAGGTTATGAGCAGTTCTTC,CASSPKAGGYEQFF
TRBV6-6,NA,TRBJ2-3,once,TGTGCCAGCAGTTACTTCCGGGGCGATACGCAGTATTTT,CASSYFRGDTQYF
TRBV6-1,TRBD1,TRBJ2-7,NA,TGTGCCAGCAGATTCAGGGGGCAATACGAGCAGTACTTC,CASRFRGQYEQYF
TRBV25-1,NA,TRBJ2-1,NA,TGTGCCAGCAGTGAAGCGGGTTTTGAGCAGTTCTTC,CASSEAGFEQFF
TRBV5-1,NA,TRBJ2-1,NA,TGCGCCAGCAGCTTGGTTACGGGAGCGGCACATGAGCAGTTCTTC,CASSLVTGAAHEQFF
TRBV12-3/TRBV12-4,NA,TRBJ2-3,NA,TGTGCCAGCAGCAACCAGGGAGAAAGAGATACGCAGTATTTT,CASSNQGERDTQYF
TRBV6-5,NA,TRBJ2-7,NA,TGTGCCAGCAGCCACCTAGGGGGGGTCTCCTACGAGCAGTACTTC,CASSHLGGVSYEQYF
TRBV18,NA,TRBJ2-3,NA,TGTGCCAGCTCACCACCGGGGGTCGTCACAGATACGCAGTATTTT,CASSPPGVVTDTQYF
TRBV5-1,NA,TRBJ2-7,NA,TGCGCCAGCAGCTTGGCCGGACTCCACGAGCAGTACTTC,CASSLAGLHEQYF
TRBV5-1,TRBD2,TRBJ2-3,NA,TGCGCCAGTTGGCTAGCGGGGCGTGGAGATACGCAGTATTTT,CASWLAGRGDTQYF
TRBV6-1,NA,TRBJ2-7,NA,TGTGCCACCAATGAGAGGGAGGAGGGCTCCTACGAGCAGTACTTC,CATNEREEGSYEQYF
TRBV5-6,NA,TRBJ2-5,once,TGTGCCAGCAGCTTGTATGCGGGTGCCGGGGGGACCCAGTACTTC,CASSLYAGAGGTQYF
TRBV11-3,NA,TRBJ2-1,NA,TGTGCCAGCAGCTTAGTAGGGTCAGGTAACCCCAATGAGCAGTTCTTC,CASSLVGSGNPNEQFF
TRBV12-3/TRBV12-4,NA,TRBJ1-1,few,TGTGCCAGTTCACTCGCGGTTATGGGCACTGAAGCTTTCTTT,CASSLAVMGTEAFF
TRBV14,NA,TRBJ2-5,NA,TGTGCCAGCAGCCTACACGGGGGTTCGCACCAAGAGACCCAGTACTTC,CASSLHGGSHQETQYF
TRBV18,NA,TRBJ2-5,few,TGTGCCAGCTCACCATACAAACAGGAGGAGACCCAGTACTTC,CASSPYKQEETQYF
TRBV7-2,NA,TRBJ1-1,NA,TGTGCCAGCAGCCGTCATGGGCTAAACTTGAACACTGAAGCTTTCTTT,CASSRHGLNLNTEAFF